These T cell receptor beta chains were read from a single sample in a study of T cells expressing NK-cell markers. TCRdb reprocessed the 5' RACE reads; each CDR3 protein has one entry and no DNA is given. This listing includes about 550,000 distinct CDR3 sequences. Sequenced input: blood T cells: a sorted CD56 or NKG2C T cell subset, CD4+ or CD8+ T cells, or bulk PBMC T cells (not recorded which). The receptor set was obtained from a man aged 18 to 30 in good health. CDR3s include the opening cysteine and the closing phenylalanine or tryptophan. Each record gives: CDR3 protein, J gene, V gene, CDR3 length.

CAIRDRAGEKLFF	TRBJ1-4	TRBV10-3	13
CASSLGDFYGDTQYF	TRBJ2-3	TRBV12-3/TRBV12-4	15
CASSLPPGQDEQYF	TRBJ2-7	TRBV28	14
CASRVGRLAGLQETQYF	TRBJ2-5	TRBV6-1	17
CASSLSPAKNIQYF	TRBJ2-4	TRBV5-6	14
CASSLVAGTSYEQYF	TRBJ2-7	TRBV7-3	15
CSARGPPGQGPYEQYF	TRBJ2-7	TRBV20-1	16
CSASSRVDSNQPQHF	TRBJ1-5	TRBV20-1	15
CASSGEKRFTDTQYF	TRBJ2-3	TRBV5-1	15
CASSLMGGQDNEKLFF	TRBJ1-4	TRBV7-9	16
CASSRDFNTQYF	TRBJ2-3	TRBV27	12
CASSDELAGGPDNEQFF	TRBJ2-1	TRBV25-1	17
CSATYPGRTSTDTQYF	TRBJ2-3	TRBV20-1	16
CASSSQLAGNEQFF	TRBJ2-1	TRBV7-2	14
CASSEGVPTDTQYF	TRBJ2-3	TRBV2	14
CASSSGPTYEQYF	TRBJ2-7	TRBV12-3/TRBV12-4	13
CASSFSGQGRGNSPLHF	TRBJ1-6	TRBV5-1	17